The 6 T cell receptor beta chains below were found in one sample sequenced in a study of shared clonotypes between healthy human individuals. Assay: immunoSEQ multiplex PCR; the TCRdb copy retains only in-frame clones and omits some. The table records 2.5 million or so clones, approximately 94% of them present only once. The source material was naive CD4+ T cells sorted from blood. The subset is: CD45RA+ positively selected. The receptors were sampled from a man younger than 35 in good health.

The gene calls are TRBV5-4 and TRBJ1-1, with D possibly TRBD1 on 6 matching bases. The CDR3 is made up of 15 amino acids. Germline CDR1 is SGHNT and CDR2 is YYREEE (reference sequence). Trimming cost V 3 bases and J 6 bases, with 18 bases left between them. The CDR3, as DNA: TGTGCCAGCAGCTCCCGACAGGCGAGGGCGGCTGAAGCTTTCTTT. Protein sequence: CASSSRQARAAEAFF.

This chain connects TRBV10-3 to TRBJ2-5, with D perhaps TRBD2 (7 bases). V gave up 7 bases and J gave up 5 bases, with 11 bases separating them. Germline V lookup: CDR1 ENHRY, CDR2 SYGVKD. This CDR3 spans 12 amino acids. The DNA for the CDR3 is TGTGCCATCAACAGGGAGGGGGAGACCCAGTACTTC. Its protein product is CAINREGETQYF.

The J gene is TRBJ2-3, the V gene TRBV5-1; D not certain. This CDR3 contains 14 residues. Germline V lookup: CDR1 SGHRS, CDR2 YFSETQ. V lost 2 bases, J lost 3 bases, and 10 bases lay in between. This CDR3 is CASSFSDTTDTQYF. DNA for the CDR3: TGCGCCAGCAGCTTTTCCGACACGACAGATACGCAGTATTTT.

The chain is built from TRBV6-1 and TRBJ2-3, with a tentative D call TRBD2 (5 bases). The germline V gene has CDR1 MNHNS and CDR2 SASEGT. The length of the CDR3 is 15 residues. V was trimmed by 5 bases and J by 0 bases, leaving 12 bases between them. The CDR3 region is CASSSRWESTDTQYF. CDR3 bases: TGTGCCAGCAGTTCAAGGTGGGAGAGCACAGATACGCAGTATTTT.

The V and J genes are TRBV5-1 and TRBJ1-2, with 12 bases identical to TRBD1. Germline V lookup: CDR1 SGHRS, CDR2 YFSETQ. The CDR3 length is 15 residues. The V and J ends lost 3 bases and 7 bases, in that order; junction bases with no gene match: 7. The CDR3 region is CASSSTGQGAFGYTF. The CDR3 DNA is TGCGCCAGCAGCTCGACGGGACAGGGGGCTTTTGGCTACACCTTC. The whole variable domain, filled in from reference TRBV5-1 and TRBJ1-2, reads KAGVTQTPRYLIKTRGQQVTLSCSPISGHRSVSWYQQTPGQGLQFLFEYFSETQRNKGNFPGRFSGRQFSNSRSEMNVSTLELGDSALYLCASSSTGQGAFGYTFGSGTRLTVV.

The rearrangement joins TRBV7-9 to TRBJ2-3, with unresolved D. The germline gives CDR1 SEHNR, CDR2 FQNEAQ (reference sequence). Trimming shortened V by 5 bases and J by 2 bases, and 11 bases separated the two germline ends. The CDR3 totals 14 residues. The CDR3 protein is CASSPRHVTDTQYF. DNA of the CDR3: TGTGCCAGCAGCCCTCGACATGTCACAGATACGCAGTATTTT.